The 17 T cell receptor beta chains in this list originate from one sample, sequenced in a study of blood T cell repertoires in COVID-19. Sequencing used immunoSEQ multiplex PCR; TCRdb keeps in-frame clones, though not all of them. Here the sample spans under 200,000 clones, about 85% being singletons. The sequenced material came from peripheral blood. The receptors were gathered from a woman older than 75 with acute or convalescent COVID-19.

The chain combines TRBV9 with TRBJ2-1, with 15 bases identical to TRBD2. Germline V gene sequence: CDR1 SGDLS, CDR2 YYNGEE. The CDR3 totals 18 residues. Trimming removed 4 bases from V and 2 bases from J; junction bases left unmatched: 7. CDR3 nucleotides: TGTGCCAGCAGCCCGGGACTAGCGGGGGGAAATCCCTACAATGAGCAGTTCTTC. Encoded protein: CASSPGLAGGNPYNEQFF.

The CDR3 reads CASSGDSKENTIYF. The CDR3 DNA reads as TGTGCCAGCAGTGGGGACAGTAAGGAAAACACCATATATTTT. This sequence joins TRBV2 and TRBJ1-3, with TRBD1 identical over 7 bases. The V gene end was trimmed by 4 bases and the J gene end by 6 bases; junction bases not matched to a gene: 6. Germline V gene sequence: CDR1 SNHLY, CDR2 FYNNEI. The CDR3 length is 14 residues.

The chain is built from TRBV2 and TRBJ1-2, with D perhaps TRBD1 (6 bases). The ends were cut back, 7 bases at V and 2 bases at J, with 14 bases in the middle. The CDR3 has 14 amino acids. CDR1 and CDR2 (germline): SNHLY, FYNNEI. The CDR3 DNA follows: TGTGCCAGCACACGGCGGGGGGCCAACTATGGCTACACCTTC. Its protein product is CASTRRGANYGYTF.

The chain couples TRBV18 to TRBJ2-7; D is possibly TRBD2 (6 bases). V was shortened by 6 bases and J by 1 base, with 10 bases between the two germline ends. This CDR3 is built from 13 residues. CDR1 is KGHSH and CDR2 is LQKENI in the germline V gene. CDR3 amino acids: CASSWDSSYEQYF. The CDR3 nucleotides are TGTGCCAGCTCGTGGGACTCTTCCTACGAGCAGTACTTC.

The rearrangement joins TRBV18 to TRBJ2-1; 10 bases fit TRBD1. This CDR3 region has 18 residues. The germline gives CDR1 KGHSH, CDR2 LQKENI. V lost 9 bases and J lost 0; bases outside the gene matches: 14. CDR3 region: CARPGTGDFMGSYNEQFF. CDR3 DNA sequence: TGTGCCAGGCCCGGGACAGGGGACTTTATGGGCTCCTACAATGAGCAGTTCTTC.

This chain uses TRBV9 with TRBJ2-1; possibly TRBD2 for D (5 bases). The V end was cut by 0 bases, the J end by 0 bases, with 7 bases between. This CDR3 is built from 15 residues. Per germline, CDR1 SGDLS and CDR2 YYNGEE. Here the CDR3 DNA reads TGTGCCAGCAGCGTAGTAGACTACTCCTACAATGAGCAGTTCTTC. This sequence encodes CASSVVDYSYNEQFF.

This clone was detected only a few times. The chain combines TRBV21-1 with TRBJ2-7; whether TRBD2, the table's D call, matches the DNA was not checked. TRBV21-1 corresponds to a pseudogene. CDR3 length: 14 residues. CDR3 region: CASSTRQRSYEQYF. CDR3 coding DNA: TGTGCCAGCAGCACCCGCCAGCGCTCCTACGAGCAGTACTTC.

The chain joins TRBV5-1 to TRBJ2-7; the match to TRBD1 covers 10 bases. The V gene's germline CDR1 is SGHRS and CDR2 YFSETQ. This CDR3 spans 15 amino acids. After removal of 4 bases from V and 2 bases from J, the junction contained 6 bases not matched to a gene. CDR3 residues: CASSTAGTGAYEQYF. CDR3 nucleotides: TGCGCCAGCAGCACGGCCGGGACAGGGGCCTACGAGCAGTACTTC.

The chain joins TRBV5-8 to TRBJ1-1; 8 nucleotides line up with TRBD1. The CDR3 contains 16 residues. Per germline, CDR1 SGHTS and CDR2 YDEGEE. J lost 5 bases, V lost 1 base, and 10 bases had no gene match. CDR3 sequence: CASSLYPSGGGTEAFF. The CDR3 coding sequence is TGTGCCAGCAGCTTGTATCCGTCAGGGGGCGGGACTGAAGCTTTCTTT.

The rearrangement uses TRBV21-1 and TRBJ1-5; the table's D call of TRBD1 was not tested on the DNA. TRBV21-1 is an annotated pseudogene. This CDR3 is built from 17 residues. CDR3 DNA sequence: TGTGCCAGCAGCGGGGCAGGGGGCCCTCAAGGAGTTCAGCCCCAGCATTTT. This codes for CASSGAGGPQGVQPQHF.

V and J are TRBV3-1 (or the pseudogene TRBV3-2) and TRBJ1-2, with 7 nucleotides matching TRBD1. Germline V lookup: CDR1 LGHDT, CDR2 YNNKEL (reference sequence). Losses at the gene ends were 5 bases for V and 8 bases for J; bases not matched to a gene: 5. This CDR3 has 12 amino acids. The CDR3 region has the DNA TGTGCCAGCAGCAGACAGGGTAGGGGCTACACCTTC. Translating gives CASSRQGRGYTF.

The V gene is TRBV6-1, the J gene TRBJ1-1; D gene uncertain. The CDR3 has 12 residues. Germline V gene lookup returns CDR1 MNHNS and CDR2 SASEGT. Trimming stripped 3 bases from V and 4 bases from J, with 6 bases between. CDR3 coding DNA: TGTGCCAGCAGTGAGAGGGTCACTGAAGCTTTCTTT. Translated, it gives CASSERVTEAFF.

This chain connects TRBV10-3 to TRBJ2-2; tentative D call: TRBD1 (6 bases). The length of the CDR3 is 16 residues. V was pared by 6 bases and J by 4 bases, with 18 bases between. The V gene's germline CDR1 is ENHRY and CDR2 SYGVKD. In DNA form, the CDR3 reads TGTGCCATCAGGGGGGCAGAAGGGGGAATCACCGGGGAGCTGTTTTTT. It encodes CAIRGAEGGITGELFF.

The chain is built from TRBV10-1 and TRBJ2-7; no reliable D call. The ends were cut back, 0 bases at V and 0 bases at J, with 15 bases in the middle. This CDR3 comprises 17 residues. CDR1 and CDR2 from the germline V gene are WNHNN and SYGVQD (reference sequence). The CDR3 bases are TGCGCCAGCAGTGAGTCCCCCCAATTCCCCAGCTCCTACGAGCAGTACTTC. This sequence encodes CASSESPQFPSSYEQYF.

The gene calls are TRBV7-9 and TRBJ2-7, with TRBD1 as a possible D gene (5 bases). Germline V gives CDR1 SEHNR, CDR2 FQNEAQ (reference sequence). Trimming took 0 bases from V and 5 from J, leaving 11 bases between them. The CDR3 loop spans 14 amino acids. The CDR3 nucleotides read TGTGCCAGCAGCTTAGCAGGGGCCCCCAACGAGCAGTACTTC. This sequence encodes CASSLAGAPNEQYF.

This rearrangement joins TRBV3-1 (or the pseudogene TRBV3-2) to TRBJ2-4; no firm D call. The CDR3 length is 12 residues. Germline loops: CDR1 LGHDT, CDR2 YNNKEL (reference sequence). Trimming took off 8 bases at V and 0 bases at J, with 5 bases between the two ends. Written as DNA, the CDR3 is TGTGCCAGCGGAGTAGCCAAAAACATTCAGTACTTC. This gives the protein CASGVAKNIQYF.

This clone showed up just once. The chain has TRBV6-5 and TRBJ2-5, with TRBD2 identical over 10 bases. V lost 2 bases to trimming and J lost 5 bases; unmatched junction nucleotides: 5. CDR1 is MNHEY, CDR2 SVGAGI, per germline. The CDR3 loop spans 15 amino acids. This CDR3 is CASSYTLAGAETQYF. The DNA of the CDR3 is TGTGCCAGCAGTTACACCCTAGCGGGAGCGGAGACCCAGTACTTC.